Presented here are 2 T cell receptor beta chains from one specimen sequenced in a study of shared clonotypes between healthy human individuals. The assay was immunoSEQ multiplex PCR, and TCRdb's table has in-frame clones only and misses some. Of 500,000 or so clones listed, more than 95% are singletons. The material sequenced was naive CD4+ T cells sorted from blood. Subset defined: CD45RA+ positively selected. The source of these receptors is a woman younger than 45 in good health.

The chain combines TRBV7-2 with TRBJ2-7, with TRBD2 matching over 9 bases. The V gene's germline CDR1 is SGHTA and CDR2 FQGNSA. The J segment lost 2 bases and the V segment lost 5 bases, leaving 4 bases of the junction unmatched. There are 14 residues in the CDR3. Here the CDR3 DNA reads TGTGCCAGCAGCCCCCTAGCGGGACCCTACGAGCAGTACTTC. This encodes CASSPLAGPYEQYF.

Concerning this clone: Other nucleotide sequences in the sample specify the same CDR3. J is TRBJ2-7 and V is TRBV18; 13 bases match TRBD2. Trimming at V came to 3 bases and at J to 5 bases, leaving 1 base not matched to a gene. Germline V lookup: CDR1 KGHSH, CDR2 LQKENI. CDR3 length: 14 amino acids. This chain's CDR3 is CASSPGLAGDEQYF. The DNA of the CDR3 is TGTGCCAGCTCACCTGGACTAGCGGGAGACGAGCAGTACTTC.